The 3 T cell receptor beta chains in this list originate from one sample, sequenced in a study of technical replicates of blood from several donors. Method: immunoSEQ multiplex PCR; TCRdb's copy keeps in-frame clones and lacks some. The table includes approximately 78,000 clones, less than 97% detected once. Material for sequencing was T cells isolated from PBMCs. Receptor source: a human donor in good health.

For the CDR3, the DNA is TGTGCCATCAGGTCATTAACCCGGGACAGCTCTCCCCTCCTCGGAAGGCCTTCCTACGAGCAGTACTTC. The encoded protein is CAIRSLTRDSSPLLGRPSYEQYF. The chain uses TRBV10-3 and TRBJ2-7, with 7 bases that match TRBD1. Trimming cost V 6 bases and J 1 base; bases outside gene matches: 33. Germline V gene data show CDR1 as ENHRY and CDR2 as SYGVKD. The CDR3 is 23 residues long.

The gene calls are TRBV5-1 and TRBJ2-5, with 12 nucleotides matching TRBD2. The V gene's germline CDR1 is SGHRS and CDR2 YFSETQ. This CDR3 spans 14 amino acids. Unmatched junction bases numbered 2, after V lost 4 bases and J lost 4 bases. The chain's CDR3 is CASSPGLAGETQYF. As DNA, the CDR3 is TGCGCCAGCAGCCCGGGACTAGCGGGAGAGACCCAGTACTTC.

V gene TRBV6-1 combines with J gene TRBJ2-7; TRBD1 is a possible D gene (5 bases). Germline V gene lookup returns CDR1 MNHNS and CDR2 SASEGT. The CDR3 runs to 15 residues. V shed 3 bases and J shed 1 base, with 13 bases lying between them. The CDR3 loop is CASSEQGPLSYEQYF. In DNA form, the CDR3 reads TGTGCCAGCAGTGAGCAGGGTCCTCTTTCCTACGAGCAGTACTTC.